Below are 27 T cell receptor beta chains sequenced from a single sample in a study of CXCR4 blockade with PD-1 therapy in pancreatic cancer. Clones were read by immunoSEQ multiplex PCR, and TCRdb kept only the in-frame ones, dropping some. In the table there are 5,000 or so clones, nearly 50% of which are singletons. The specimen sequenced was tumor tissue. The origin of the receptors is a human donor with pancreatic ductal adenocarcinoma.

This clone has just one count. The genes are TRBV25-1 and TRBJ2-1, with 7 bases that match TRBD2. Germline CDR1 is MGHDK and CDR2 is SYGVNS. Trimming took 2 bases from V and 8 from J; bases not matched to a gene: 9. The CDR3 has 15 residues. The CDR3 region is CASSEAGAGSYEQFF. CDR3 nucleotide sequence: TGTGCCAGCAGTGAAGCGGGAGCAGGGTCCTATGAGCAGTTCTTC.

J is TRBJ2-1 and V is TRBV9; a weak D match, TRBD2 (6 bases). Deletions cut 2 bases from V and 15 bases from J, with 18 bases between. The CDR3 sequence is 13 residues long. The germline V gene encodes CDR1 SGDLS and CDR2 YYNGEE. DNA for the CDR3: TGTGCCAGCAGCGTTCTGGCTACGGGAGCCCCGTTCTTC. This sequence encodes CASSVLATGAPFF.

The table lists this clone with a count of one. CDR3 in DNA: TGTGCCTGGAGGCGGAGGCTAGCGGCTCAAGAGACCCAGTACTTC. This sequence encodes CAWRRRLAAQETQYF. The V call is TRBV30, the J call TRBJ2-5; 7 bases are a match to TRBD2. CDR3 length: 15 amino acids. Germline lookup yields CDR1 GTSNPN and CDR2 SVGIG (reference sequence). J gave up 2 bases and V 3 bases, and 9 bases lay outside the gene matches.

The chain carries TRBV18 and TRBJ2-7; unclear D gene. Trimming removed 3 bases from V and 3 bases from J, with 18 bases in between. CDR1 is KGHSH and CDR2 is LQKENI in the germline V gene. The CDR3 consists of 16 residues. CDR3 DNA sequence: TGTGCCAGCTCACCGAAGATAGATAGAGGAAACTACGAGCAGTACTTC. Its protein product is CASSPKIDRGNYEQYF.

The V and J genes are TRBV7-5 and TRBJ2-3; the D call TRBD1 from the table was never checked on the DNA. TRBV7-5 is an annotated pseudogene. This CDR3 is 17 amino acids long. Here the CDR3 reads CASSLRAGGVGMDTQYF. CDR3 coding DNA: TGTGCCAGTAGCTTAAGGGCAGGGGGCGTGGGGATGGATACGCAGTATTTT.

The chain combines TRBV19 with TRBJ1-2; no definite D call. V was clipped by 5 bases and J by 3 bases, with 10 bases between them. Germline V CDR1 and CDR2: LNHDA, SQIVND (reference sequence). The CDR3 sequence is 13 residues long. The CDR3 nucleotides are TGTGCCAGTAGTCTAGGAACAGACTATGGCTACACCTTC. Protein product: CASSLGTDYGYTF. Full variable domain (rest looked up from reference TRBV19 and TRBJ1-2): DGGITQSPKYLFRKEGQNVTLSCEQNLNHDAMYWYRQDPGQGLRLIYYSQIVNDFQKGDIAEGYSVSREKKESFPLTVTSAQKNPTAFYLCASSLGTDYGYTFGSGTRLTVV.

This clone was recorded a few times. This sequence joins TRBV11-3 and TRBJ1-3, with D tentatively TRBD1 (6 bases). Germline-derived CDR1 and CDR2 are SGHNT and YENEEA. This CDR3 contains 16 residues. V lost 3 bases, J lost 4 bases, and 16 bases lay in between. The CDR3 protein is CASSFGAGTLGNTIYF. The CDR3 nucleotides are TGTGCCAGCAGCTTCGGAGCCGGGACACTGGGAAACACCATATATTTT.

This rearrangement joins TRBV25-1 to TRBJ2-1, with 10 bases aligning to TRBD1. The length of the CDR3 is 17 residues. J gave up 4 bases and V 4 bases, and 10 bases lay outside the gene matches. Per the germline V gene, CDR1 is MGHDK and CDR2 is SYGVNS. The CDR3 DNA sequence: TGTGCCAGCAGTGCCGAGATCGGGACAGGGGAATACAATGAGCAGTTCTTC. Translated, it gives CASSAEIGTGEYNEQFF.

This chain connects TRBV6-4 to TRBJ2-7, with D uncertain. From germline, CDR1 is MRHNA and CDR2 SNTAGT. Trimming cost V 4 bases and J 3 bases, with 4 bases left between them. The CDR3 extends over 11 amino acids. This chain's CDR3 is CASSGFYEQYF. The DNA for the CDR3 is TGTGCCAGCAGTGGATTCTACGAGCAGTACTTC.

In regard to this clone: The junction and the germline gene differ at one end; a read error may be behind it. The rearrangement joins TRBV28 to TRBJ2-7, with D perhaps matching TRBD2 (7 bases). CDR1 and CDR2 from the germline V gene are MDHEN and SYDVKM. The CDR3 sequence is 15 residues long. CDR3 residues: CASSPSRGLKDEQYF. CDR3 DNA sequence: TGTGCTAGCAGTCCCTCGCGGGGGCTAAAAGACGAGCAGTACTTC.

There are a few counts of this clone. This rearrangement joins TRBV9 to TRBJ2-3; tentatively, D is TRBD2 (6 bases). Trimming pared 0 bases from V and 1 base from J, leaving 9 bases between. The CDR3 length is 15 residues. Germline V gene sequence: CDR1 SGDLS, CDR2 YYNGEE. In DNA, the CDR3 is TGTGCCAGCAGCGTAGAGGGACTTCGCACAGATACGCAGTATTTT. Its protein is CASSVEGLRTDTQYF.

DNA for the CDR3: TGTGCCAGCAGTTCCCCGGGATTCTTCTACGAGCAGTACTTC. Protein: CASSSPGFFYEQYF. V and J are TRBV28 and TRBJ2-7, with D possibly matching TRBD2 (5 bases). There are 14 residues in the CDR3. Between the trimmed V and J ends, which lost 4 bases and 3 bases, there was a span of 13 bases. Germline CDR1 and CDR2: MDHEN and SYDVKM.

This clone was detected once. The chain is built from TRBV12-5 and TRBJ2-1; possibly TRBD1 for D (6 bases). CDR1 LGHNT and CDR2 FRNRAP come from the germline V gene. The CDR3 is made up of 17 amino acids. CDR3: CASSRDIPTVGRNEQFF. The CDR3 DNA reads as TGTGCCAGCTCCCGGGACATTCCGACGGTGGGGCGCAATGAGCAGTTCTTC.

The V call is TRBV6-8, the J call TRBJ1-1; D remains unclear. CDR1 is MNHGY, CDR2 SAAAGT, per germline. The CDR3 contains 14 residues. V was pared by 0 bases and J by 0 bases, with 5 bases between. This CDR3 is CASSYSQVNTEAFF. CDR3 DNA: TGTGCCAGCAGTTACTCCCAGGTGAACACTGAAGCTTTCTTT.

V gene TRBV7-4 combines with J gene TRBJ2-7; D gene ambiguous. V lost 5 bases to trimming and J lost 3 bases, with 14 bases between them. Germline CDR1 is SGHVT and CDR2 is SQSDAQ. The CDR3 runs to 14 residues. The CDR3 loop is CASSQNTEIYEQYF. The CDR3 region has the DNA TGTGCCAGCAGCCAAAACACCGAAATCTACGAGCAGTACTTC.

The chain combines TRBV6-8 with TRBJ2-1; no firm D call. CDR3 length: 15 residues. Trimming stripped 10 bases from V and 0 bases from J, with 16 bases between. CDR1 MNHGY and CDR2 SAAAGT come from the germline V gene. The CDR3 DNA is TGTGCCATCAGACTGGACCCCAGCTCCTACAATGAGCAGTTCTTC. Amino acids: CAIRLDPSSYNEQFF.

This chain links TRBV10-3 with TRBJ2-1; 9 bases fit TRBD2. Germline trimming cut 3 bases from V and 6 bases from J; bases unmatched to any gene: 6. The germline V gene has CDR1 ENHRY and CDR2 SYGVKD. The CDR3 sequence is 15 residues long. CDR3: CAISETLAGRNEQFF. The CDR3 DNA reads as TGTGCCATCAGTGAAACGCTAGCGGGACGCAATGAGCAGTTCTTC.

On this clone: Other DNA sequences from this sample encode an identical CDR3 as well. The V call is TRBV29-1, the J call TRBJ2-5; TRBD1 agrees at 7 bases. The CDR3 extends over 12 amino acids. Germline CDR1 SQVTM, CDR2 ANQGSEA. V shed 3 bases, J shed 2 bases, and the junction held 0 bases outside the gene matches. CDR3 in DNA: TGCAGCGTTGAGGGACAGCAAGAGACCCAGTACTTC. This gives the protein CSVEGQQETQYF.

The chain combines TRBV14 with TRBJ2-6, with D possibly being TRBD1 (5 bases). This CDR3 contains 15 residues. Germline V lookup: CDR1 SGHDN, CDR2 FVKESK. The V and J ends lost 3 bases and 3 bases respectively, with 9 bases between them. The CDR3 protein is CASSHRGRGANVLTF. DNA for the CDR3: TGTGCCAGCAGCCATAGGGGTCGTGGGGCCAACGTCCTGACTTTC. The full variable domain, with the rest looked up from reference TRBV14 and TRBJ2-6, is EAGVTQFPSHSVIEKGQTVTLRCDPISGHDNLYWYRRVMGKEIKFLLHFVKESKQDESGMPNNRFLAERTGGTYSTLKVQPAELEDSGVYFCASSHRGRGANVLTFGAGSRLTVL.

V is TRBV29-1 and J is TRBJ1-1; D is undetermined. Germline V gives CDR1 SQVTM, CDR2 ANQGSEA. The V gene lost 7 bases and the J gene lost 4 bases, with 16 bases spanning the gap. This CDR3 has 13 residues. Written as DNA, the CDR3 is TGCAGCGCTAAAGGTTCGGGGAGCACTGAAGCTTTCTTT. Its translation: CSAKGSGSTEAFF.

The V and J genes are TRBV19 and TRBJ2-6; maybe TRBD1 (5 bases). Per germline, CDR1 LNHDA and CDR2 SQIVND (reference sequence). CDR3 length: 16 residues. V was clipped by 4 bases and J by 5 bases, with 15 bases between them. The CDR3 loop is CASSTPDSRWANVLTF. The CDR3 region has the DNA TGTGCCAGTAGTACTCCCGACAGCCGCTGGGCCAACGTCCTGACTTTC.

V and J are TRBV15 and TRBJ1-2; tentative D call: TRBD1 (5 bases). Trimming removed 4 bases at V and 0 bases at J, with 18 bases between. The CDR3 sequence is 17 residues long. Germline CDR1 is LNHNV and CDR2 is YYDKDF (reference sequence). The CDR3 nucleotides are TGTGCCACCAGCACCGCTGGGGGGGAACTCACTAACTATGGCTACACCTTC. Its translation is CATSTAGGELTNYGYTF.

This clone showed up just once. The chain recombines TRBV19 with TRBJ1-5, with 9 bases that match TRBD1. Trimming at V came to 10 bases and at J to 6 bases, leaving 7 bases not matched to a gene. The CDR3 loop spans 13 amino acids. The V gene's germline CDR1 is LNHDA and CDR2 SQIVND (reference sequence). CDR3 region: CATRDRDVQPQHF. CDR3 nucleotides: TGTGCCACAAGGGACAGGGATGTTCAGCCCCAGCATTTT.

The V gene is TRBV19, the J gene TRBJ2-7; 12 bases match TRBD2. With 10 bases clipped from V and 2 bases from J, the junction kept 15 bases outside the gene matches. CDR3 length equals 17 residues. The germline V gene has CDR1 LNHDA and CDR2 SQIVND (reference sequence). CDR3 region: CATASQASGRAPYEQYF. The CDR3 DNA sequence: TGTGCCACCGCATCCCAGGCTAGCGGGAGGGCACCCTACGAGCAGTACTTC.

Only a few counts were recorded for this clone. CDR3 nucleotides: TGCGCCAGCAGCTTGGAAGGGCGCGAGGAGCAGCCCCAGCATTTT. Its protein product is CASSLEGREEQPQHF. The rearrangement links TRBV5-1 to TRBJ1-5; D is ambiguous. Per the germline V gene, CDR1 is SGHRS and CDR2 is YFSETQ. The CDR3 extends over 15 amino acids. V was cut by 0 bases and J by 7 bases, with 14 bases left in between.

This clone was seen a few times. V and J are TRBV10-3 and TRBJ2-2; no clear D gene. The CDR3 is 13 amino acids. The V gene lost 10 bases and the J gene lost 1 base, with 10 bases spanning the gap. Germline V gene data show CDR1 as ENHRY and CDR2 as SYGVKD. For the CDR3, the DNA is TGTGCCAGCCCCGCCCAGAACACCGGGGAGCTGTTTTTT. It translates to CASPAQNTGELFF.

This clone was seen only once. The V and J genes are TRBV19 and TRBJ1-2; 12 positions match TRBD1. CDR1 and CDR2 (germline): LNHDA, SQIVND (reference sequence). The CDR3 contains 14 residues. With 7 bases clipped from V and 10 bases from J, the junction kept 10 bases outside the gene matches. The CDR3 is CASTVNRDRGHYTF. The CDR3 nucleotides are TGTGCCAGTACCGTAAACCGGGACAGGGGGCACTACACCTTC.